The 14 T cell receptor beta chains listed next were all sequenced from one sample in a study of PD-L1 blockade in urothelial cancer. Here immunoSEQ multiplex PCR was the method, and the copy in TCRdb shows in-frame clones only, minus some. The table lists about 45,000 clones, approximately 88% of them singletons. Here the sequenced sample was PBMCs, taken around atezolizumab (anti-PD-L1) treatment. The receptors here all came from a man of 80 years or more with urothelial cancer.

This clone occurred once. The rearrangement joins TRBV7-2 to TRBJ2-5; 11 nucleotides line up with TRBD1. From germline, CDR1 is SGHTA and CDR2 FQGNSA. With V trimmed by 1 base and J by 5 bases, 6 bases remained unmatched. The length of the CDR3 is 16 residues. The CDR3 nucleotides are TGTGCCAGCAGCTTAGGGCGGACAGGGGGCAGGGAGACCCAGTACTTC. Its protein product is CASSLGRTGGRETQYF.

The rearrangement links TRBV7-2 to TRBJ1-2; 8 nucleotides agree with TRBD1. V was clipped by 4 bases and J by 4 bases; unmatched bases: 11. The CDR3 runs to 16 residues. In germline, CDR1 is SGHTA, CDR2 FQGNSA. CDR3 nucleotides: TGTGCCAGCAGCTCTCGGACAGGGCTAACCCTCTATGGCTACACCTTC. Its translation: CASSSRTGLTLYGYTF.

The V gene is TRBV15, the J gene TRBJ1-2; D gene ambiguous. V was shortened by 3 bases and J by 8 bases, with 13 bases between the two germline ends. The germline V gene has CDR1 LNHNV and CDR2 YYDKDF (reference sequence). The CDR3 length is 13 residues. CDR3 protein: CATSRPTLPGYTF. CDR3 DNA: TGTGCCACCAGCAGGCCTACCCTCCCAGGCTACACCTTC. Drawing the rest from reference TRBV15 and TRBJ1-2, the complete variable domain is DAMVIQNPRYQVTQFGKPVTLSCSQTLNHNVMYWYQQKSSQAPKLLFHYYDKDFNNEADTPDNFQSRRPNTSFCFLDIRSPGLGDTAMYLCATSRPTLPGYTFGSGTRLTVV.

The chain recombines TRBV2 with TRBJ2-7; 10 positions match TRBD2. Trimming took 4 bases from V and 6 from J; bases not matched to a gene: 6. CDR3 length: 14 amino acids. From germline, CDR1 is SNHLY and CDR2 FYNNEI. CDR3 sequence: CASSGLAGVGEQYF. CDR3 DNA: TGTGCCAGCAGTGGGCTAGCGGGAGTTGGCGAGCAGTACTTC.

This clone occurred once. J is TRBJ2-2 and V is TRBV10-2, with 7 bases fitting TRBD2. The CDR3 covers 15 residues. V lost 7 bases and J lost 4; bases outside the gene matches: 9. Germline V gives CDR1 WSHSY, CDR2 SAAADI. CDR3 DNA: TGCGCCAGCAACGGGGAGGGGCTCGGCACCGGGGAGCTGTTTTTT. Translating it yields CASNGEGLGTGELFF.

V and J are TRBV10-1 and TRBJ2-2, with 13 positions matching TRBD2. The CDR3 spans 16 residues. The V gene's germline CDR1 is WNHNN and CDR2 SYGVQD (reference sequence). V was pared by 2 bases and J by 8 bases, with 5 bases of the junction left unmatched. This CDR3 is CASSEGLAGARGELFF. The CDR3, as DNA: TGCGCCAGCAGTGAGGGACTAGCGGGAGCGCGGGGGGAGCTGTTTTTT.

This clone was found a few times. The chain combines TRBV19 with TRBJ1-5, with 8 bases matching TRBD1. V lost 7 bases, J lost 0 bases, and 5 bases stayed unmatched. Germline CDR1 LNHDA, CDR2 SQIVND (reference sequence). The CDR3 has 15 amino acids. The CDR3 reads CASKQDRVSNQPQHF. In nucleotides, the CDR3 is TGTGCCAGTAAACAGGACAGGGTTAGCAATCAGCCCCAGCATTTT.

The chain recombines TRBV6-6 with TRBJ2-7; 12 bases agree with TRBD2. Trimming at V came to 5 bases and at J to 6 bases, leaving 11 bases not matched to a gene. Germline CDR1 reads MNHNY; CDR2 reads SVGAGI (reference sequence). The CDR3 extends over 16 amino acids. The CDR3 bases are TGTGCCAGCAGTAAATTTGGACTAGCGGGATCAATCGAGCAGTACTTC. It is translated as CASSKFGLAGSIEQYF.

This sequence joins TRBV7-2 and TRBJ2-1; no definite D call. Germline loops: CDR1 SGHTA, CDR2 FQGNSA. Trimming removed 0 bases at V and 2 bases at J, with 5 bases between. The CDR3 sequence is 14 residues long. The CDR3 DNA follows: TGTGCCAGCAGCTTAGCATTAGCCTACAATGAGCAGTTCTTC. Its translation is CASSLALAYNEQFF.

V and J are TRBV5-6 and TRBJ1-1; D may be TRBD1 (5 bases). The CDR3 sequence is 16 residues long. The germline V gene encodes CDR1 SGHDT and CDR2 YYEEEE. V was trimmed by 0 bases and J by 0 bases, leaving 12 bases between them. DNA for the CDR3: TGTGCCAGCAGCTTGGTAGCAGGGCGAGTGAACACTGAAGCTTTCTTT. Protein sequence: CASSLVAGRVNTEAFF.

The J gene is TRBJ1-1, the V gene TRBV18; 8 nucleotides align to TRBD1. V shed 3 bases, J shed 2 bases, and the junction held 8 bases outside the gene matches. The germline CDR1 and CDR2 sequences are KGHSH and LQKENI. CDR3 size: 16 residues. This CDR3 reads CASSPLDRARNTEAFF. The CDR3 region has the DNA TGTGCCAGCTCACCCTTGGACAGGGCTCGAAACACTGAAGCTTTCTTT.

The chain links TRBV30 to TRBJ1-1; D ambiguous. V gave up 3 bases and J gave up 1 base, with 6 bases separating them. CDR3 length: 12 residues. The germline gives CDR1 GTSNPN, CDR2 SVGIG (reference sequence). As DNA, the CDR3 is TGTGCCTGGAGCACATGGAACACTGAAGCTTTCTTT. This translates into CAWSTWNTEAFF.

The chain couples TRBV6-1 to TRBJ2-6, with D possibly TRBD1 on 6 matching bases. The CDR3 extends over 15 amino acids. Germline V lookup: CDR1 MNHNS, CDR2 SASEGT. The V and J ends lost 4 bases and 2 bases respectively, with 9 bases between them. CDR3 in amino acids: CASSGGPAGANVLTF. In DNA form, the CDR3 reads TGTGCCAGCAGTGGGGGGCCTGCTGGGGCCAACGTCCTGACTTTC.

The chain employs TRBV4-3 and TRBJ2-1, with 7 bases matching TRBD1. J was trimmed by 9 bases and V by 4 bases; bases with no gene match: 6. The CDR3 is 13 residues long. CDR1 is LGHNA and CDR2 is YSLEER in the germline V gene. This chain's CDR3 is CASSLDRVFEQFF. In DNA, the CDR3 is TGCGCCAGCAGCCTAGACAGGGTTTTTGAGCAGTTCTTC.